The 25 T cell receptor beta chains below come from one sample, sequenced in a study of control samples from healthy donors and cancer patients. Libraries were prepared by immunoSEQ multiplex PCR; TCRdb keeps only in-frame clonotypes and omits some of them. This repertoire shows around 150,000 clones, approximately 94% found once; its top ten account for 12% to 15%. Specimen: PBMCs. These receptors were obtained from a man between 60 and 75 years old with colorectal cancer.

This clone was counted only a few times. The CDR3 DNA is TGCGCCAGCAGCCCGGGACTAGTTTGGGAGACCCAGTACTTC. Residues: CASSPGLVWETQYF. V gene TRBV5-1 combines with J gene TRBJ2-5; TRBD2 matches at 8 bases. Per the germline V gene, CDR1 is SGHRS and CDR2 is YFSETQ. The trim removed 4 bases at V and 5 bases at J, leaving 7 bases unmatched. The CDR3 contains 14 residues.

The chain employs TRBV18 and TRBJ2-3; a weak D match, TRBD1 (6 bases). The CDR3 is 16 residues long. Germline values: CDR1 KGHSH, CDR2 LQKENI. V gave up 5 bases and J gave up 2 bases, with 17 bases separating them. CDR3 in amino acids: CASSSLDSILTDTQYF. The CDR3 DNA sequence: TGTGCCAGCTCATCATTGGACAGTATTCTCACAGATACGCAGTATTTT.

The J gene is TRBJ2-1, the V gene TRBV2; D assignment may be TRBD1 or TRBD2 (5 bases each). V lost 6 bases, J lost 9 bases, and 30 bases lay in between. The CDR3 is 18 residues long. Germline CDR1 is SNHLY and CDR2 is FYNNEI. The DNA of the CDR3 is TGTGCCAGCAGACGGGACGGCTCCCTACTTGCCACACAGACTGAGCAGTTCTTC. This codes for CASRRDGSLLATQTEQFF. The full variable domain, with the rest looked up from reference TRBV2 and TRBJ2-1, is EPEVTQTPSHQVTQMGQEVILRCVPISNHLYFYWYRQILGQKVEFLVSFYNNEISEKSEIFDDQFSVERPDGSNFTLKIRSTKLEDSAMYFCASRRDGSLLATQTEQFFGPGTRLTVL.

CDR3 amino acids: CASSLAGQGREQYF. CDR3 nucleotide sequence: TGTGCCAGCAGCTTGGCGGGACAGGGTCGCGAGCAGTACTTC. J is TRBJ2-7 and V is TRBV5-6, with 9 bases that match TRBD1. Per the germline V gene, CDR1 is SGHDT and CDR2 is YYEEEE. The V gene end was trimmed by 0 bases and the J gene end by 6 bases; junction bases not matched to a gene: 4. The CDR3 sequence is 14 residues long.

This chain links TRBV18 with TRBJ2-5; tentative D call: TRBD1 (6 bases). Trimming left V 3 bases short and J 3 bases short, with 14 bases between. The CDR3 runs to 15 residues. Germline CDR1 reads KGHSH; CDR2 reads LQKENI. The CDR3 region is CASSPFGQRKETQYF. CDR3 bases: TGTGCCAGCTCACCCTTCGGACAGAGAAAAGAGACCCAGTACTTC.

The chain recombines TRBV5-5 with TRBJ1-6; possibly TRBD1 for D (5 bases). Trimming took 2 bases from V and 8 from J, leaving 17 bases between them. Germline V gene lookup returns CDR1 SGHKS and CDR2 YYEKEE (reference sequence). The CDR3 is made up of 16 amino acids. The CDR3 nucleotides are TGTGCCAGCAGCTTATCGGGCAGGGAATTTGATTCACCCCTCCACTTT. This encodes CASSLSGREFDSPLHF.

This sequence joins TRBV5-1 and TRBJ2-7; D gene uncertain. Trimming shortened V by 1 base and J by 1 base, and 6 bases separated the two germline ends. Per the germline V gene, CDR1 is SGHRS and CDR2 is YFSETQ. CDR3 size: 13 residues. CDR3 in DNA: TGCGCCAGCAGCTTGAGCATTTCCTACGAGCAGTACTTC. Translating gives CASSLSISYEQYF.

This chain uses TRBV30 with TRBJ2-3, with D maybe TRBD2 (5 bases). The CDR3 covers 13 residues. Germline assignment: CDR1 GTSNPN and CDR2 SVGIG (reference sequence). Trimming stripped 5 bases from V and 6 bases from J, with 15 bases between. The CDR3 coding sequence is TGTGCCTGGGCCCGGGATGGGTATGATACGCAGTATTTT. As protein: CAWARDGYDTQYF.

The rearrangement uses TRBV5-4 and TRBJ1-3; 8 bases line up with TRBD1. The V gene's germline CDR1 is SGHNT and CDR2 YYREEE (reference sequence). The CDR3 contains 16 residues. Trimming took 4 bases from V and 1 from J; bases not matched to a gene: 7. The CDR3 is CASSIQGDLSGNTIYF. The CDR3 nucleotides are TGTGCCAGCAGCATACAGGGGGACCTATCTGGAAACACCATATATTTT. The full variable domain, in which reference TRBV5-4 and TRBJ1-3 provide the parts outside the CDR3, is ETGVTQSPTHLIKTRGQQVTLRCSSQSGHNTVSWYQQALGQGPQFIFQYYREEENGRGNFPPRFSGLQFPNYSSELNVNALELDDSALYLCASSIQGDLSGNTIYFGEGSWLTVV.

The rearrangement links TRBV25-1 to TRBJ1-2, with 7 bases aligning to TRBD1. The V and J ends lost 0 bases and 4 bases, in that order; junction bases with no gene match: 11. The CDR3 sequence is 17 residues long. Germline-derived CDR1 and CDR2 are MGHDK and SYGVNS. CDR3 sequence: CASSEYEGRGPGYGYTF. The CDR3 DNA reads as TGTGCCAGCAGTGAATATGAGGGAAGGGGGCCCGGCTATGGCTACACCTTC.

This rearrangement joins TRBV5-1 to TRBJ2-3; 9 nucleotides agree with TRBD1. CDR3 length: 15 residues. The germline gives CDR1 SGHRS, CDR2 YFSETQ. J was trimmed by 5 bases and V by 2 bases; bases with no gene match: 6. The chain's CDR3 is CASSLGDREGDTQYF. DNA of the CDR3: TGCGCCAGCAGCTTAGGGGACAGGGAGGGAGATACGCAGTATTTT.

This clone was observed a single time. The chain has TRBV30 and TRBJ2-7, with TRBD1 matching 7 bases. CDR1 is GTSNPN, CDR2 SVGIG, per germline (reference sequence). The trim removed 0 bases at V and 5 bases at J, leaving 4 bases unmatched. CDR3 size: 13 residues. This chain's CDR3 is CAWSVDRSDEQYF. DNA for the CDR3: TGTGCCTGGAGTGTGGACAGGTCGGACGAGCAGTACTTC.

This rearrangement joins TRBV10-3 to TRBJ2-1, with D possibly TRBD2 on 7 matching bases. In germline, CDR1 is ENHRY, CDR2 SYGVKD. The CDR3 runs to 14 residues. Trimming left V 6 bases short and J 5 bases short, with 14 bases between. The CDR3 DNA reads as TGTGCCATCAGCGGGGGGCAGGCGAACAATGAGCAGTTCTTC. Amino acids: CAISGGQANNEQFF.

The rearrangement joins TRBV28 to TRBJ1-2; a weak D match, TRBD1 (6 bases). The ends were cut back, 4 bases at V and 3 bases at J, with 18 bases in the middle. The CDR3 length is 16 residues. Per germline, CDR1 MDHEN and CDR2 SYDVKM. CDR3: CASSSPQQGFYYGYTF. Written as DNA, the CDR3 is TGTGCCAGCAGTTCCCCACAACAGGGTTTCTACTATGGCTACACCTTC.

The chain couples TRBV7-9 to TRBJ1-1; the D gene is possibly TRBD1 (6 bases). The CDR3 extends over 14 amino acids. Germline V gene sequence: CDR1 SEHNR, CDR2 FQNEAQ (reference sequence). The germline V and J ends were trimmed by 4 bases and 3 bases, with 12 bases remaining between them. As DNA, the CDR3 is TGTGCCAGCAGCTCCGGGACAACTTACACTGAAGCTTTCTTT. It translates to CASSSGTTYTEAFF.

V is TRBV7-9 and J is TRBJ2-2, with 8 nucleotides matching TRBD1. The CDR3 is 16 amino acids. Trimming took 4 bases from V and 5 from J; bases not matched to a gene: 9. Germline CDR1 reads SEHNR; CDR2 reads FQNEAQ (reference sequence). In DNA form, the CDR3 reads TGTGCCAGCAGCTCCCCGCAGGGGGCGGGAACCGGGGAGCTGTTTTTT. Translated: CASSSPQGAGTGELFF. The full variable domain, completed using reference TRBV7-9 and TRBJ2-2, is DTGVSQNPRHKITKRGQNVTFRCDPISEHNRLYWYRQTLGQGPEFLTYFQNEAQLEKSRLLSDRFSAERPKGSFSTLEIQRTEQGDSAMYLCASSSPQGAGTGELFFGEGSRLTVL.

This sequence joins TRBV19 and TRBJ2-2; D uncertain. The V gene's germline CDR1 is LNHDA and CDR2 SQIVND (reference sequence). The ends were cut back, 6 bases at V and 6 bases at J, with 11 bases in the middle. There are 13 residues in the CDR3. CDR3 sequence reads: CASRPGVAGELFF. CDR3 sequence (DNA): TGTGCCAGTAGGCCGGGTGTCGCCGGGGAGCTGTTTTTT.

V usage is TRBV3-1 (or the pseudogene TRBV3-2) and J usage is TRBJ1-6; D remains ambiguous. With 2 bases removed from V and 13 bases from J, the gap between germline ends came to 12 bases. Germline V gene sequence: CDR1 LGHDT, CDR2 YNNKEL (reference sequence). CDR3 size: 13 residues. CDR3 sequence reads: CASSQSDRRPLHF. DNA of the CDR3: TGTGCCAGCAGCCAATCCGACCGACGCCCCCTCCACTTT.

V is TRBV2 and J is TRBJ2-1; 12 nucleotides align to TRBD2. This CDR3 contains 16 residues. Per germline, CDR1 SNHLY and CDR2 FYNNEI. Unmatched junction bases numbered 8, after V lost 6 bases and J lost 5 bases. This chain's CDR3 is CASRAKTSGGNNEQFF. For the CDR3, the DNA is TGTGCCAGCAGGGCCAAGACTAGCGGGGGAAACAATGAGCAGTTCTTC.

The chain employs TRBV3-1 (or the pseudogene TRBV3-2) and TRBJ1-3; tentatively, D is TRBD1 (5 bases). The CDR3 is 17 residues long. Per the germline V gene, CDR1 is LGHDT and CDR2 is YNNKEL (reference sequence). Between the trimmed V and J ends, which lost 0 bases and 0 bases, there was a span of 12 bases. DNA of the CDR3: TGTGCCAGCAGCCAAGATTGGGGCGGGGACTCTGGAAACACCATATATTTT. It yields the protein CASSQDWGGDSGNTIYF.

The chain recombines TRBV5-6 with TRBJ1-1; D unclear. The CDR3 totals 14 residues. The V end was cut by 4 bases, the J end by 1 base, with 11 bases between. Germline CDR1 SGHDT, CDR2 YYEEEE. CDR3 protein: CASSPDPGNTEAFF. CDR3 bases: TGTGCCAGCAGCCCGGACCCGGGGAACACTGAAGCTTTCTTT.

J is TRBJ2-1 and V is TRBV11-3; 11 bases are shared with TRBD2. V lost 3 bases and J lost 12; bases outside the gene matches: 19. The CDR3 loop spans 18 amino acids. Germline values: CDR1 SGHNT, CDR2 YENEEA. CDR3 bases: TGTGCCAGCAGCTTGTCCCTTCCAACTAGCGGGGGTGATGGGGGGCAGTTCTTC. It translates to CASSLSLPTSGGDGGQFF.

V usage is TRBV6-2 or TRBV6-3 and J usage is TRBJ1-6, with a weak D call TRBD1 (5 bases). The ends were cut back, 4 bases at V and 6 bases at J, with 7 bases in the middle. From germline, CDR1 is MNHEY and CDR2 SVGEGT. This CDR3 has 13 amino acids. Here the CDR3 reads CASSSGFNSPLHF. Here the CDR3 DNA reads TGTGCCAGCAGTTCAGGGTTTAATTCACCCCTCCACTTT.

The gene calls are TRBV5-5 and TRBJ2-2; perhaps TRBD2 as D (5 bases). The germline CDR1 and CDR2 sequences are SGHKS and YYEKEE (reference sequence). The CDR3 length is 17 residues. Trimming took 4 bases from V and 6 from J, leaving 22 bases between them. CDR3 sequence: CASSPHPLAIGAGELFF. The CDR3, as DNA: TGTGCCAGCAGCCCACACCCCTTGGCAATCGGGGCCGGGGAGCTGTTTTTT.

The V and J genes are TRBV24-1 and TRBJ1-4; TRBD1 matches at 8 bases. Germline CDR1 is KGHDR and CDR2 is SFDVKD. With V trimmed by 7 bases and J by 3 bases, 18 bases remained unmatched. There are 19 residues in the CDR3. The CDR3 bases are TGTGCCACCAGCTTCCGCCCAGGGGGCGCGATGAGAGCTAATGAAAAACTGTTTTTT. Residues: CATSFRPGGAMRANEKLFF.